Below are 15 T cell receptor beta chains sequenced from a single sample in a study of long-term antiretroviral therapy in people with HIV. An immunoSEQ assay, version v3.0, was performed at survey level. Generated by immunoSEQ multiplex PCR, the TCRdb table keeps only in-frame clones and is missing some. The profile covers 35,000 or so clones, with 80% to 90% appearing a single time and about 11% taken by the ten largest. The starting material was unsorted PBMCs, obtained 2.2 years after starting antiretroviral therapy. Every receptor here comes from a man aged 18 to 35 with HIV.

The V and J genes are TRBV7-2 and TRBJ2-2; 8 nucleotides line up with TRBD2. J gave up 5 bases and V 6 bases, and 8 bases lay outside the gene matches. Germline V gene data show CDR1 as SGHTA and CDR2 as FQGNSA. This CDR3 comprises 15 residues. In nucleotides, the CDR3 is TGTGCCAGCAGTTCCGGGACTAGAGTTACCGGGGAGCTGTTTTTT. Protein product: CASSSGTRVTGELFF.

The CDR3 DNA reads TGTGCCAGTAGTCGGGACGTCTCTGGGGCCAACGTCCTGACTTTC. Residues: CASSRDVSGANVLTF. This chain joins TRBV19 and TRBJ2-6; the D gene could be TRBD1 or TRBD2 (5 bases each). This CDR3 has 15 residues. The V gene's germline CDR1 is LNHDA and CDR2 SQIVND (reference sequence). Trimming removed 5 bases at V and 0 bases at J, with 8 bases between.

The gene calls are TRBV28 and TRBJ1-5; D may be TRBD1 (6 bases). The V gene lost 1 base and the J gene lost 8 bases, with 12 bases spanning the gap. CDR3 size: 14 residues. Germline loops: CDR1 MDHEN, CDR2 SYDVKM. In nucleotides, the CDR3 is TGTGCCAGCAGTTTATTGGGGGCCTTGGAGCCCCAGCATTTT. Translated, it gives CASSLLGALEPQHF.

The chain carries TRBV7-2 and TRBJ2-7; TRBD2 is a possible D gene (6 bases). The CDR3 sequence is 13 residues long. CDR1 and CDR2 (germline): SGHTA, FQGNSA. V was cut by 2 bases and J by 10 bases, with 15 bases left in between. The CDR3 region is CASSLPPASAQYF. CDR3 nucleotide sequence: TGTGCCAGCAGCTTACCCCCGGCTAGCGCTCAGTACTTC.

The chain is built from TRBV19 and TRBJ2-5; D is uncertain. Germline V CDR1 and CDR2: LNHDA, SQIVND (reference sequence). There are 14 residues in the CDR3. Between the trimmed V and J ends, which lost 2 bases and 2 bases, there was a span of 9 bases. The CDR3 sequence is CASSIKLIQETQYF. The CDR3 DNA reads as TGTGCCAGTAGTATAAAGCTCATTCAAGAGACCCAGTACTTC.

This clone was seen a single time. The chain is built from TRBV2 and TRBJ2-6, with D possibly being TRBD1 (5 bases). Germline lookup yields CDR1 SNHLY and CDR2 FYNNEI. V lost 2 bases, J lost 3 bases, and 5 bases lay in between. This CDR3 has 14 residues. CDR3 amino acids: CASSEQGGANVLTF. The CDR3 DNA is TGTGCCAGCAGTGAACAGGGTGGGGCCAACGTCCTGACTTTC.

Note on this clone: A junction boundary mismatches the germline segment, possibly from a read error. The genes are TRBV29-1 and TRBJ2-1; D unresolved. CDR3 length: 12 residues. Germline V gives CDR1 SQVTM, CDR2 ANQGSEA. The CDR3 reads CNVEESTNEQFF. The CDR3 region has the DNA TGCAACGTTGAAGAATCCACCAATGAGCAGTTCTTC.

The J gene is TRBJ2-7, the V gene TRBV7-2, with D possibly matching TRBD1 (6 bases). This CDR3 spans 12 amino acids. The germline V gene encodes CDR1 SGHTA and CDR2 FQGNSA. V was trimmed by 3 bases and J by 4 bases, leaving 7 bases between them. CDR3: CASSFGQYEQYF. The CDR3 DNA sequence: TGTGCCAGCAGCTTTGGACAGTACGAGCAGTACTTC.

V and J are TRBV27 and TRBJ1-1; D is unresolved. This CDR3 is 14 amino acids long. Germline V CDR1 and CDR2: MNHEY, SMNVEV (reference sequence). V lost 3 bases and J 4 bases, leaving 12 bases between the germline ends. Here the CDR3 DNA reads TGTGCCAGCAGTTTTTCCCCCAGGAGCACTGAAGCTTTCTTT. Its protein product is CASSFSPRSTEAFF.

Judged by abundance, this clone is medium-sized. V is TRBV27 and J is TRBJ2-1, with D perhaps given as TRBD1 or TRBD2 (5 bases each). V lost 2 bases to trimming and J lost 4 bases, with 9 bases between them. The CDR3 has 14 amino acids. CDR1 is MNHEY, CDR2 SMNVEV, per germline (reference sequence). CDR3 sequence: CASSLGDLYNEQFF. CDR3 nucleotides: TGTGCCAGCAGTTTAGGGGACCTATACAATGAGCAGTTCTTC.

The chain couples TRBV13 to TRBJ1-5, with TRBD1 as a possible D gene (6 bases). The CDR3 has 14 residues. Trimming stripped 4 bases from V and 3 bases from J, with 10 bases between. Germline values: CDR1 PRHDT, CDR2 FYEKMQ (reference sequence). The CDR3: CASSSRGDNQPQHF. The DNA for the CDR3 is TGTGCCAGCAGCTCCAGGGGTGACAATCAGCCCCAGCATTTT.

CDR3 protein: CASSLRGSILDSALSEQYF. CDR3 sequence (DNA): TGTGCCAGCAGCTTGAGGGGGTCGATATTGGACAGTGCTTTAAGCGAGCAGTACTTC. The V call is TRBV5-8, the J call TRBJ2-7; tentative D call: TRBD1 (6 bases). Germline CDR1 reads SGHTS; CDR2 reads YDEGEE. The ends were cut back, 1 base at V and 6 bases at J, with 29 bases in the middle. The CDR3 length is 19 residues.

This chain joins TRBV7-3 and TRBJ2-1, with 11 nucleotides matching TRBD1. CDR1 and CDR2 from the germline V gene are SGHTA and FQGTGA. Trimming cost V 5 bases and J 4 bases; bases outside gene matches: 4. The CDR3 extends over 15 amino acids. The CDR3 nucleotides are TGTGCCAGCAGCCGGGACAGGGGGGAGTACAATGAGCAGTTCTTC. It specifies CASSRDRGEYNEQFF.

The rearrangement uses TRBV7-2 and TRBJ1-1, with D hard to call. V shed 3 bases and J shed 1 base, with 6 bases lying between them. Germline V lookup: CDR1 SGHTA, CDR2 FQGNSA. This CDR3 spans 13 amino acids. CDR3: CASSFGPNTEAFF. The DNA of the CDR3 is TGTGCCAGCAGCTTCGGACCGAACACTGAAGCTTTCTTT.

There are a few counts of this clone. V usage is TRBV2 and J usage is TRBJ1-2, with a possible D match to TRBD1 (5 bases). From germline, CDR1 is SNHLY and CDR2 FYNNEI. With 6 bases removed from V and 4 bases from J, the gap between germline ends came to 9 bases. This CDR3 has 12 residues. The CDR3 spells CASRGVSYGYTF. The CDR3 nucleotides read TGTGCCAGCAGGGGGGTGAGCTATGGCTACACCTTC.